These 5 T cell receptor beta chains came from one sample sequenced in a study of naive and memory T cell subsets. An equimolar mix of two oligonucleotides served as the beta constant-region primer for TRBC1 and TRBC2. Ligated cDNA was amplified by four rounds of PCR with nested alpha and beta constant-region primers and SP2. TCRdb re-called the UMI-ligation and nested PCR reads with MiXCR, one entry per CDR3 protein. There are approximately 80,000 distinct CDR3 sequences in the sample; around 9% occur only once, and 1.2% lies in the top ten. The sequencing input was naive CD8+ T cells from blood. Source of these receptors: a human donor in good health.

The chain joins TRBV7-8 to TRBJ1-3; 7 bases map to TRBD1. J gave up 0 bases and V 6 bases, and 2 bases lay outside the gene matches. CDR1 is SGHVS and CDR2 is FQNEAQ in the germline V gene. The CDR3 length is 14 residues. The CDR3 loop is CASRAGGSGNTIYF. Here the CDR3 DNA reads TGTGCCAGCAGGGCAGGGGGCTCTGGAAACACCATATATTTT.

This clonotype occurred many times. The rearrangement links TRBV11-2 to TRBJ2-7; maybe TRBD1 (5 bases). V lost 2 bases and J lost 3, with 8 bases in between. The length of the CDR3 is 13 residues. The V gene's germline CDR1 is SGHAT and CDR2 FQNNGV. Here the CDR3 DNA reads TGTGCCAGCAGCTTACAGGGAAGCTACGAGCAGTACTTC. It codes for CASSLQGSYEQYF. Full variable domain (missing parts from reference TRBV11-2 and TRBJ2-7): EAGVAQSPRYKIIEKRQSVAFWCNPISGHATLYWYQQILGQGPKLLIQFQNNGVVDDSQLPKDRFSAERLKGVDSTLKIQPAKLEDSAVYLCASSLQGSYEQYFGPGTRLTVT.

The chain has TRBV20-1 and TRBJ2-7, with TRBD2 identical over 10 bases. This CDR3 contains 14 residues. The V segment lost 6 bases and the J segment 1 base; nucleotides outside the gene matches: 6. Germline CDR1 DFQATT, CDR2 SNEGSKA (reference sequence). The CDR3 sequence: CSAQGLAISYEQYF. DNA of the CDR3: TGCAGTGCCCAGGGACTAGCGATTTCCTACGAGCAGTACTTC.

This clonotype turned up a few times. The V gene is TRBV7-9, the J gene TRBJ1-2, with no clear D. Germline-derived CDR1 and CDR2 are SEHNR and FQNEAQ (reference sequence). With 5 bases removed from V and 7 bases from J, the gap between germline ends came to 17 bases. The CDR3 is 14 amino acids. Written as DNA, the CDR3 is TGTGCCAGCAGCACGCCCGGTTCTGTTTTTGGCTACACCTTC. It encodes CASSTPGSVFGYTF.

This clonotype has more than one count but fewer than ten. The CDR3 DNA reads as TGCGCCAGCAGCTCGAGAGGAGGGTTCGACGGCTACACCTTC. Its translation: CASSSRGGFDGYTF. The chain recombines TRBV5-1 with TRBJ1-2, with D uncertain. Trimming took off 3 bases at V and 8 bases at J, with 17 bases between the two ends. Germline V gene data show CDR1 as SGHRS and CDR2 as YFSETQ. The CDR3 is made up of 14 amino acids.